This T cell receptor (beta chain) derives from a study of read filtering for tumor transcriptome and immune sequencing. Germline-derived CDR1 and CDR2 are SGHRS and YFSETQ. The CDR3 has 15 amino acids. V lost 4 bases and J lost 0; bases outside the gene matches: 5. This clonotype showed up many times. Molecular barcoded adaptors covering alpha/delta and beta/gamma chains were used on approximately 400 ng RNA. Using its own MiXCR run on the reads, TCRdb lists one record per CDR3 protein. The data show 85,000 or so distinct CDR3 sequences, around 12% seen once. Sequenced input: a population of CD138-negative cells sorted from bone marrow. This receptor was identified in a donor aged 40 or over with multiple myeloma. This chain uses TRBV5-1 with TRBJ2-3, with 7 bases matching TRBD1. CDR3 sequence (DNA): TGCGCCAGCAGCAGGGACAGCACTAGCACAGATACGCAGTATTTT. It codes for CASSRDSTSTDTQYF.